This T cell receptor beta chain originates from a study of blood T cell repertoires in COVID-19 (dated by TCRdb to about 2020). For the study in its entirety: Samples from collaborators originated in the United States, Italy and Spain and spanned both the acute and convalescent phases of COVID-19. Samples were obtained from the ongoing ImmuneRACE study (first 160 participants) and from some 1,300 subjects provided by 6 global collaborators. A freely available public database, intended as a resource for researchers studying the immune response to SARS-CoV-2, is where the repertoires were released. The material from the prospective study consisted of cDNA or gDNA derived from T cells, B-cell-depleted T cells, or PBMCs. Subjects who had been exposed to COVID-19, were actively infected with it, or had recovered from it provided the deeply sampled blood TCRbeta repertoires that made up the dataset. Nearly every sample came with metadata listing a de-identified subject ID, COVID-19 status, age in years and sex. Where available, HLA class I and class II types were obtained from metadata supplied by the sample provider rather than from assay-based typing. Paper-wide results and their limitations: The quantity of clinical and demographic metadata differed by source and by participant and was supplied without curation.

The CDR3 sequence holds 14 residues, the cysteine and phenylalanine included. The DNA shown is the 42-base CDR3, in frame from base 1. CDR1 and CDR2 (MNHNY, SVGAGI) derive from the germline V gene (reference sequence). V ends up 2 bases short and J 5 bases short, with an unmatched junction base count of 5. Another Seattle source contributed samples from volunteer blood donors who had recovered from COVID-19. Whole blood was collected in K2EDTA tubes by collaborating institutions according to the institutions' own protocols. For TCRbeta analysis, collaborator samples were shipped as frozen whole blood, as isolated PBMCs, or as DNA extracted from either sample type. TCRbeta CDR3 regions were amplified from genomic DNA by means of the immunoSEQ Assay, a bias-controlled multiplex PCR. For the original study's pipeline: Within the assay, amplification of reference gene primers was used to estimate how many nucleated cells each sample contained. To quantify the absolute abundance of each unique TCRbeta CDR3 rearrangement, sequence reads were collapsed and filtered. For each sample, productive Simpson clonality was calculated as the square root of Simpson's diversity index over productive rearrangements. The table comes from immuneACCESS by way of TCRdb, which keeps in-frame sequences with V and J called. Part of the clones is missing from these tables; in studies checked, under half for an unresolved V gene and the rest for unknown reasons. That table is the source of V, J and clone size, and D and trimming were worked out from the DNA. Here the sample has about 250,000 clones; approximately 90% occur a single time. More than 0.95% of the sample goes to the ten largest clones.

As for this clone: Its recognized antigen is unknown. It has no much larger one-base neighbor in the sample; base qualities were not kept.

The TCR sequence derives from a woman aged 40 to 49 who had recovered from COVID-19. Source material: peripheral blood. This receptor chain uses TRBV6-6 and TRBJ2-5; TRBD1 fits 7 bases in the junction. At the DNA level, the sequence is TGTGCCAGCAGTTACCGGGACAGTGGTGAGACCCAGTACTTC. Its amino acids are CASSYRDSGETQYF.